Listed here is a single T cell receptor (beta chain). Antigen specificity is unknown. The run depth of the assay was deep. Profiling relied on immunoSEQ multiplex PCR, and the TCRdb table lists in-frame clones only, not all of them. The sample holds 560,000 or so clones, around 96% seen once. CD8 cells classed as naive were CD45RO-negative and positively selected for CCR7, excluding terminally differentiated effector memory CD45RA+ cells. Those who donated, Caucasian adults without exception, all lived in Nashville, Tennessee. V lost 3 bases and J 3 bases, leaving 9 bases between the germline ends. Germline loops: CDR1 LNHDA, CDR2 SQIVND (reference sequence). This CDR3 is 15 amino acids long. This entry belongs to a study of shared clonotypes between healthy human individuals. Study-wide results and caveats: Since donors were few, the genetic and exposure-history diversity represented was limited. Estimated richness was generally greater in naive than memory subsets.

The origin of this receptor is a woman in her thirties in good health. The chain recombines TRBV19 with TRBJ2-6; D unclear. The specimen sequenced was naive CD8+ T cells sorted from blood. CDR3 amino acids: CASSMLAYGANVLTF. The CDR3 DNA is TGTGCCAGTAGTATGCTGGCTTATGGGGCCAACGTCCTGACTTTC.